The present entry profiles one T cell receptor beta chain with its context. The target antigen is unknown. The data stem from a study of regulatory T cells. The PCR used 52 TRBV and 13 TRBJ primers. The protocol was immunoSEQ multiplex PCR, while the TCRdb copy is restricted to in-frame clones and leaves out a portion. The sample lists 32,000 or so clones, 85% to 95% occurring once. Study-level findings and limits: Hydrophobic residues at CDR3 positions 6 and 7 were enriched in conventional CD4+ T cells of CD3G-deficient patients.

Trimming removed 4 bases from V and 0 bases from J, with 4 bases in between. The CDR3 has 13 residues. Germline V gives CDR1 MNHNS, CDR2 SASEGT. The TCR was taken from a person aged 18 to 30 with CD3G deficiency. The sequenced material came from conventional CD4+ T cells sorted from blood. V is TRBV6-1 and J is TRBJ1-5; D ambiguous. The DNA for the CDR3 is TGTGCCAGCAGTGTACATAGCAATCAGCCCCAGCATTTT. This gives the protein CASSVHSNQPQHF.